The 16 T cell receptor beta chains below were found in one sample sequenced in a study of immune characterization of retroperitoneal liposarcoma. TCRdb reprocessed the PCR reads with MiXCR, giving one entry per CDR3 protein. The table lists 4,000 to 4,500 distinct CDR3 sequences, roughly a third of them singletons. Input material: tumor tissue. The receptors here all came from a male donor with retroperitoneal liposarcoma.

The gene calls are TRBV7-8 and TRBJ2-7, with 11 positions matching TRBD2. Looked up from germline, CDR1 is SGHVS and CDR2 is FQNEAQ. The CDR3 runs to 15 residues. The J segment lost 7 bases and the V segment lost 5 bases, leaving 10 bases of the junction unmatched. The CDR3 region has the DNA TGTGCCAGCAGCCTCACTAGCGGGAGTTGGGGGGAGCAGTACTTC. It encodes CASSLTSGSWGEQYF.

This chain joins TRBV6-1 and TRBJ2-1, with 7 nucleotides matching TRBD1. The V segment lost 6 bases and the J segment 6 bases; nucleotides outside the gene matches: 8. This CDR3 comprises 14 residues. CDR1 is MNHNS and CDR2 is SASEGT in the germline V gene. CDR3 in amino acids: CASRPGQSANEQFF. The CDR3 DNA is TGTGCCAGCAGACCGGGACAGAGTGCCAATGAGCAGTTCTTC.

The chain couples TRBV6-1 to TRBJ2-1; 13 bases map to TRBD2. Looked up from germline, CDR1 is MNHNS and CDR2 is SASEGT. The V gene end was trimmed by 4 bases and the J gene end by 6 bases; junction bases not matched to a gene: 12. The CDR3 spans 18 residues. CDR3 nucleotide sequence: TGTGCCAGCAGTGGCGGAATACCGGGACTAGCGGGACTCAATGAGCAGTTCTTC. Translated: CASSGGIPGLAGLNEQFF.

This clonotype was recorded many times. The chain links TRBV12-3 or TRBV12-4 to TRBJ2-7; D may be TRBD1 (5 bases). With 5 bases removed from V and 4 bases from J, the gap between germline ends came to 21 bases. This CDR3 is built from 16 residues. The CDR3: CASSPNPPGLGYEQYF. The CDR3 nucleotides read TGTGCCAGCAGTCCCAACCCCCCAGGGCTCGGATACGAGCAGTACTTC.

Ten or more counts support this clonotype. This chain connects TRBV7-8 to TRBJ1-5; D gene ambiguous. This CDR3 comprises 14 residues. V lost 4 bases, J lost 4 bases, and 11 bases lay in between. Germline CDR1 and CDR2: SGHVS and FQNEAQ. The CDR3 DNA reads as TGTGCCAGCAGCTCCTCGTCCGGGAATCAGCCCCAGCATTTT. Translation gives CASSSSSGNQPQHF. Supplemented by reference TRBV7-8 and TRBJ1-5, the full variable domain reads GAGVSQSPRYKVAKRGQDVALRCDPISGHVSLFWYQQALGQGPEFLTYFQNEAQLDKSGLPSDRFFAERPEGSVSTLKIQRTQQEDSAVYLCASSSSSGNQPQHFGDGTRLSIL.

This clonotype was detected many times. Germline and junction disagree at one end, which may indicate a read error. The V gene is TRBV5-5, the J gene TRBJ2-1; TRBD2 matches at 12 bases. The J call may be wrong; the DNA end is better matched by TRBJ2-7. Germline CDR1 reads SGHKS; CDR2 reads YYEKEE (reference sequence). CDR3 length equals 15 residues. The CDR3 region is CASSLGLAGYNEQYF. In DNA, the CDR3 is TGTGCCAGCAGTTTGGGACTAGCGGGCTACAATGAGCAGTACTTC.

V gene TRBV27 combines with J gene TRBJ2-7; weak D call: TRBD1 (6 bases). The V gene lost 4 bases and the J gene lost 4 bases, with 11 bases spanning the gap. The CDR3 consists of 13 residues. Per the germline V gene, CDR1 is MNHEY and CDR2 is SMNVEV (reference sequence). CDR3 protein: CASSSPDRYEQYF. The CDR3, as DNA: TGTGCCAGCAGTTCCCCCGACAGGTACGAGCAGTACTTC.

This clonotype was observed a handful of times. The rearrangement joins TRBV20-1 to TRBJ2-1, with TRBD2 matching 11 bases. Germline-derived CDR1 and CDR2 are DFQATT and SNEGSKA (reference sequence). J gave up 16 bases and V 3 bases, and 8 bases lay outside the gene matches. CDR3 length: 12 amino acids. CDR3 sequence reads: CSARTSGTRVFF. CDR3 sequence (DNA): TGCAGTGCTAGGACTAGCGGGACGCGGGTTTTCTTC.

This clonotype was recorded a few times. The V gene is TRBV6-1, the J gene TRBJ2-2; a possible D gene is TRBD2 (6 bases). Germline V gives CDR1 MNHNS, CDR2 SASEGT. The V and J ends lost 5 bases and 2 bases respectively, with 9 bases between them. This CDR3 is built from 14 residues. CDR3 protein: CASSPSVNTGELFF. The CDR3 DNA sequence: TGTGCCAGCAGTCCTAGCGTTAACACCGGGGAGCTGTTTTTT.

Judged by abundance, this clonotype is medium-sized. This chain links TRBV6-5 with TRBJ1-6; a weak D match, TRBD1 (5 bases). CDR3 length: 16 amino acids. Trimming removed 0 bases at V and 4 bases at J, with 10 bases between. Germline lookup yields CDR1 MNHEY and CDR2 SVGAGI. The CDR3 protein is CASSYSDSYYNSPLHF. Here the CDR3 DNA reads TGTGCCAGCAGTTACTCTGACAGCTATTATAATTCACCCCTCCACTTT.

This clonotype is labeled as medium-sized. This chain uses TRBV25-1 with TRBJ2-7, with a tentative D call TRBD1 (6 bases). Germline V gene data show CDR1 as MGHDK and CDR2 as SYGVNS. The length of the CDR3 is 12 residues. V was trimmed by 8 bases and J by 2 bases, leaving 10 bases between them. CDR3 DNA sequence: TGTGCCAGCGGGGACAATCCCTACGAGCAGTACTTC. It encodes CASGDNPYEQYF.

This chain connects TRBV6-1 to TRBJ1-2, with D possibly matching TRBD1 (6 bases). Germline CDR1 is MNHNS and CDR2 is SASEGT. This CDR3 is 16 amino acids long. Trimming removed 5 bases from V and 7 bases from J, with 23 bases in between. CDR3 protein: CASSSATAGASTGYTF. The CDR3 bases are TGTGCCAGCAGTTCCGCAACCGCAGGGGCGTCTACTGGCTACACCTTC.

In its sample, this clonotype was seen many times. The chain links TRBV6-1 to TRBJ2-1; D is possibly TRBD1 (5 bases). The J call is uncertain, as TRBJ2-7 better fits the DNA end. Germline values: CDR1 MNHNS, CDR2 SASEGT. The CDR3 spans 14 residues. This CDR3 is CASSEWGRDYEQYF. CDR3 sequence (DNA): TGTGCCAGCAGTGAATGGGGCAGAGACTACGAGCAGTACTTC.

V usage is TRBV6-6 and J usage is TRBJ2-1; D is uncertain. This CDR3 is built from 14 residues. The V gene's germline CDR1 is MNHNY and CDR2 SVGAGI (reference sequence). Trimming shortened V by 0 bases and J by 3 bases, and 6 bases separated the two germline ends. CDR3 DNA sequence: TGTGCCAGCAGTTACTCGGTAGACTACAATGAGCAGTTCTTC. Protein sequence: CASSYSVDYNEQFF.

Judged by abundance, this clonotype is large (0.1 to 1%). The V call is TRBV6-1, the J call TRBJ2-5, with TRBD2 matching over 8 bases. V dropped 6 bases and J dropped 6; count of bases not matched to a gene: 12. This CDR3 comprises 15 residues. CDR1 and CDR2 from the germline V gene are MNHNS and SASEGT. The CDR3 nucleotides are TGTGCCAGCAGGGAAACAGCGGGAGCGCGGAAGACCCAGTACTTC. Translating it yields CASRETAGARKTQYF.

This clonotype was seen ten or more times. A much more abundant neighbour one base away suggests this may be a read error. DNA for the CDR3: TGTGCCAGCAGACCCGTTCCCGGGGTTAGCTCCTACAATGAGCAGTACTTC. Its protein product is CASRPVPGVSSYNEQYF. V and J are TRBV6-1 and TRBJ2-1; possibly TRBD2 for D (5 bases). The DNA matches TRBJ2-7 better at its end, which makes the J call doubtful. There are 17 residues in the CDR3. Germline V CDR1 and CDR2: MNHNS, SASEGT.